Listed below are T cell receptor beta chains from one sample, sequenced in a study of blood T cells in healthy people across ages. TCRdb independently ran MiXCR on the 5' RACE reads; one entry per CDR3 protein. The sample yields 750,000 to 950,000 distinct CDR3 sequences, about 27% seen once. The same sample was also studied in work on T cells of mothers and their children.

Material: blood. The receptors were sampled from a woman aged 40 to 55 in good health. CDR3s leave out the opening cysteine and the closing phenylalanine or tryptophan. Fields, in order: D gene, V gene, CDR3 protein. A D gene is named only where the DNA matches it firmly.

D: .
V: TRBV12-3/TRBV12-4
CDR3: ASSFHRSGTDTQY

D: TRBD1
V: TRBV5-1
CDR3: ASSVGTGNQETQY

D: .
V: TRBV6-1
CDR3: ASSVEAGNTEAF

D: TRBD1
V: TRBV6-1
CDR3: ASSQTGRTGQGVGSYEQY

D: .
V: TRBV29-1
CDR3: SVLRIPQETQY

D: .
V: TRBV7-3
CDR3: ASSLTGSKISSYNEQF

D: .
V: TRBV18
CDR3: ASSPEGWASNQPQH

D: .
V: TRBV7-2
CDR3: ASSLVDREQETQY

D: .
V: TRBV12-5
CDR3: ASGLILNPGVYTEAF

D: .
V: TRBV5-1
CDR3: ASSLAVGNTGELF

D: .
V: TRBV15
CDR3: ATSRELTRALMNTEAF

D: .
V: TRBV5-6
CDR3: ANSFFAGGRNTEAF

D: .
V: TRBV5-1
CDR3: ASSLEGREDIQY

D: TRBD2
V: TRBV29-1
CDR3: SVLGLAGGPYNEQF

D: .
V: TRBV3-1
CDR3: ASSQDLGELRTDTQY

D: TRBD1
V: TRBV5-1
CDR3: ASSPIQGAGGEQF

D: .
V: TRBV2
CDR3: ASSEQRQGYGELF

D: .
V: TRBV28
CDR3: ASSLGAAPYGYT

D: .
V: TRBV3-1
CDR3: ASSQASDNQPQH

D: .
V: TRBV5-6
CDR3: ASSLALVSYEQY

D: .
V: TRBV7-2
CDR3: SSSLDSNGQF

D: .
V: TRBV27
CDR3: ASSLNGAQPHSNQPQH

D: .
V: TRBV27
CDR3: ASSLTQANQPQH

D: TRBD2
V: TRBV20-1
CDR3: SAIPGLAGVWNEQF

D: .
V: TRBV4-1
CDR3: ASSQDQTMDWYGYT

D: TRBD2
V: TRBV7-3
CDR3: ASSPRQLAGGLNEQY

D: TRBD1
V: TRBV6-6
CDR3: ASSYSRQGGVVTYEQY

D: .
V: TRBV5-1
CDR3: ANSLVGRTNSYEQY

D: TRBD2
V: TRBV5-1
CDR3: ASSPTSGGPGDIQY

D: .
V: TRBV15
CDR3: AASRDRVGSREQY

D: .
V: TRBV7-3
CDR3: ASSAASYNEQF

D: TRBD2
V: TRBV10-3
CDR3: AIRGLAGAQNEQF

D: .
V: TRBV20-1
CDR3: SASPGSGGSYGYT

D: .
V: TRBV5-1
CDR3: ASSLDPGHDAVDDHT

D: TRBD1
V: TRBV5-1
CDR3: ASSLVWDRFTDTQY

D: .
V: TRBV7-3
CDR3: TSSFGPTGNEQF

D: .
V: TRBV14
CDR3: ASSQVGSTGELF

D: .
V: TRBV5-1
CDR3: AAQLEAGELF

D: .
V: TRBV25-1
CDR3: ASSGAQWSGSKNIQD

D: TRBD2
V: TRBV27
CDR3: ASGTSGKNIQY

D: .
V: TRBV3-1
CDR3: ASSPRDRGEQF

D: TRBD1
V: TRBV5-1
CDR3: ASSRDRRDEQY

D: TRBD1
V: TRBV5-1
CDR3: ANSWTGGQETQY

D: TRBD1
V: TRBV7-3
CDR3: ASSRRDRDPRYGYT

D: .
V: TRBV29-1
CDR3: SVETGSSSYNEQF

D: .
V: TRBV4-1
CDR3: ASSQTGTNYGHT

D: .
V: TRBV20-1
CDR3: SARDLVGSTEAF

D: TRBD2
V: TRBV7-2
CDR3: ASSPGVAGVWPQY

D: TRBD1
V: TRBV7-3
CDR3: ASSGQGALRDTQY

D: .
V: TRBV30
CDR3: AWSENTGGNQPQH

D: .
V: TRBV20-1
CDR3: SALEGTPDITDTQY

D: .
V: TRBV7-8
CDR3: ASSLVSAATNEKLF

D: .
V: TRBV7-2
CDR3: ASSASGKNIQY